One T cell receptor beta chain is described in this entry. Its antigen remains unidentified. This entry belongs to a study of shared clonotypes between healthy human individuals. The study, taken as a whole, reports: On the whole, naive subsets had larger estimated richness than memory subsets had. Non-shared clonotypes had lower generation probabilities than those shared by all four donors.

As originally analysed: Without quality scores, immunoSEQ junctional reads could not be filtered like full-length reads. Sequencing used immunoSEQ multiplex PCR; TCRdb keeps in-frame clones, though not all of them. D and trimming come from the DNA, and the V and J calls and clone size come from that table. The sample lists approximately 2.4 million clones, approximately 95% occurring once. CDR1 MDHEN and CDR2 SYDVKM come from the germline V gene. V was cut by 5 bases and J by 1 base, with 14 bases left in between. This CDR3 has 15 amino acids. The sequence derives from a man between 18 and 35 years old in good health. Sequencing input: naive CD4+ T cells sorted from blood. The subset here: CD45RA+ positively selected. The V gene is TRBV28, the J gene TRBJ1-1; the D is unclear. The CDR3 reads CASSDTLAGNTEAFF. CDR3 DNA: TGTGCCAGCAGTGACACCCTCGCGGGGAACACTGAAGCTTTCTTT.